A single sample gave rise to the 3 T cell receptor beta chains below, sequenced in a study of T cells in localized non-small cell lung cancer. This table comes from immunoSEQ multiplex PCR, and its TCRdb copy is limited to in-frame clones, with some not included. The profile covers 25,000 to 30,000 clones, with more than 75% appearing a single time and approximately 12% taken by the ten largest. The sequencing used peripheral blood, collected before any cancer treatment. All receptors derive from a female donor at least 60 years old with stage III squamous cell lung carcinoma.

As for this clone: At one end the junction does not follow the germline gene, possibly because of a read error. The V and J genes are TRBV28 and TRBJ1-5, with D perhaps matching TRBD1 (6 bases). Germline assignment: CDR1 MDHEN and CDR2 SYDVKM. The CDR3 runs to 13 residues. CDR3 DNA: TGTGCCAGCAGCCCCCCATCCGGGACAATTCGGGGTTTT. Its protein product is CASSPPSGTIRGF. The full variable domain, with the rest looked up from reference TRBV28 and TRBJ1-5, is DVKVTQSSRYLVKRTGEKVFLECVQDMDHENMFWYRQDPGLGLRLIYFSYDVKMKEKGDIPEGYSVSREKKERFSLILESASTNQTSMYLCASSPPSGTIRGFGDGTRLSIL.

The rearrangement links TRBV19 to TRBJ1-5; 8 bases align to TRBD1. This CDR3 is built from 15 residues. Per germline, CDR1 LNHDA and CDR2 SQIVND (reference sequence). The V gene end was trimmed by 4 bases and the J gene end by 3 bases; junction bases not matched to a gene: 5. CDR3 protein: CASSTLDRVNQPQHF. In DNA form, the CDR3 reads TGTGCCAGTAGTACCTTGGACAGGGTCAATCAGCCCCAGCATTTT.

The rearrangement links TRBV28 to TRBJ1-1; D remains ambiguous. Germline V gives CDR1 MDHEN, CDR2 SYDVKM. V was shortened by 6 bases and J by 2 bases, with 13 bases between the two germline ends. The CDR3 extends over 14 amino acids. The chain's CDR3 is CASSSLTVNTEAFF. The DNA of the CDR3 is TGTGCCAGCAGCTCACTTACAGTAAACACTGAAGCTTTCTTT.